The 7 T cell receptor beta chains reported below all come from one sample, sequenced in a study of tumor-infiltrating lymphocytes in primary liver carcinoma. Production of TCR beta cDNA used roughly 500 ng total RNA together with a constant-region primer. Slightly modified ARM-PCR with three nested multiplex PCR rounds yielded TCR beta libraries. Investigators reported that the first two PCR rounds, at roughly 10 cycles each, used TRBV1-TRBV30 forward primers with a C-beta reverse primer. In TCRdb, the multiplex PCR reads were re-called with MiXCR into one record per CDR3 protein. The table lists approximately 37,000 distinct CDR3 sequences, nearly 75% of them singletons. Between roughly 17 and 31 mg of unsorted bulk tissue served as the source from which RNA and DNA were co-extracted. The sample comprised liver tumor tissue from sampling region 4. Subset denoted: tumor region T4, right-lateral pole. These receptors came from a man aged 40-50 years with primary liver carcinoma and hepatitis B virus infection.

Of note for this clonotype: At one end the junction does not follow the germline gene, possibly because of a read error. J is TRBJ2-7 and V is TRBV11-2; D is ambiguous. The CDR3 is 14 residues long. The germline V gene encodes CDR1 SGHAT and CDR2 FQNNGV. Here the CDR3 DNA reads TGCGCCAGCAGCTTAGATCGACAAGTCCACGAGCAGTACTTC. Translating it yields CASSLDRQVHEQYF.

Concerning this clonotype itself: An end of the junction differs from the germline gene, which may be a read error. The chain has TRBV5-4 and TRBJ2-3; 10 bases fit TRBD2. The CDR3 is 17 amino acids. Germline V gene lookup returns CDR1 SGHNT and CDR2 YYREEE (reference sequence). CDR3 residues: CASSAPGTSVGGVTRYF. The CDR3 coding sequence is TGTGCCAGCAGCGCCCCGGGGACTAGCGTTGGGGGGGTTACGCGGTATTTT.

Regarding this clonotype: The junction shows a germline mismatch at one end, possibly a read error. In DNA form, the CDR3 reads TGTGCTTGGAGTGTAAGGGGCAACTCCTACAATGTGCAGTTCTTC. Translation: CAWSVRGNSYNVQFF. The rearrangement joins TRBV30 to TRBJ2-1, with D tentatively TRBD1 (5 bases). The CDR3 length is 15 residues. The germline CDR1 and CDR2 sequences are GTSNPN and SVGIG (reference sequence).

With respect to this clonotype: The germline gene is not matched at one end of the junction; a read error may be the cause. The J gene is TRBJ1-4, the V gene TRBV7-9, with 7 bases that match TRBD1. Germline CDR1 is SEHNR and CDR2 is FQNEAQ (reference sequence). This CDR3 has 15 residues. The DNA for the CDR3 is TGTGACAGCAGCTTCGGCTGGGACAGTAATGAAAAACTGCTTTTT. Amino acids: CDSSFGWDSNEKLLF.

This clonotype has only a few counts. One end of the junction varies from germline; a read error may be responsible. This rearrangement joins TRBV6-2 or TRBV6-3 to TRBJ2-7; D not certain. Germline CDR1 MNHEY, CDR2 SVGEGT. This CDR3 comprises 13 residues. For the CDR3, the DNA is TGTGTCAGCAGTTTGGACGCCACCTACGAGCAGTACTTC. Its translation is CVSSLDATYEQYF.

As for this clonotype: One end of the junction fails to match germline, which may point to a read error. The V gene is TRBV29-1, the J gene TRBJ2-5; D perhaps matches TRBD2 (6 bases). This CDR3 is built from 13 residues. CDR1 and CDR2 (germline): SQVTM, ANQGSEA. The CDR3 here is CSGIHGTGEAQYF. The CDR3 region has the DNA TGCAGCGGCATACATGGGACGGGAGAGGCCCAATACTTC. The full variable domain, with the rest looked up from reference TRBV29-1 and TRBJ2-5, is SAVISQKPSRDICQRGTSLTIQCQVDSQVTMMFWYRQQPGQSLTLIATANQGSEATYESGFVIDKFPISRPNLTFSTLTVSNMSPEDSSIYLCSGIHGTGEAQYFGPGTRLLVL.

Worth noting for this clonotype: One end of the junction is discordant with germline, which a read error may explain. The chain has TRBV6-1 and TRBJ1-5; D not certain. CDR1 and CDR2 from the germline V gene are MNHNS and SASEGT. The CDR3 extends over 15 amino acids. The CDR3 loop is CAISEIGNSNQSQHF. The DNA of the CDR3 is TGTGCCATCAGTGAGATTGGGAACAGCAATCAGTCCCAGCATTTC.